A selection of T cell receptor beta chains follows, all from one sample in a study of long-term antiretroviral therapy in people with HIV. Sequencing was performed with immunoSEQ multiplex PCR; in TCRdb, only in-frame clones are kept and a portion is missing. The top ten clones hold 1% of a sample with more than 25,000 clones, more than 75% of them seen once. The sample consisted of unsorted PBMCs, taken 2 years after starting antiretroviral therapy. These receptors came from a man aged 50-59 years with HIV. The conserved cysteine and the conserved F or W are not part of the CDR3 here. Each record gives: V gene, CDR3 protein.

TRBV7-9	ASSLTGVNYGYT
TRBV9	ASSVVGGATEAF
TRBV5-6	ASSFKNQPQH
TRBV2	ASSSDSGANVLT
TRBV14	ASSNHPTVMNTEAF
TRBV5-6	ASSLVQGFRNTEAF
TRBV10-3	AVRGDRGTDTQY
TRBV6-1	ATLQVISYQPQH
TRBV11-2	ASSSGLADYNEQF
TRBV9	ASSVNPASSGNTIY
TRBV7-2	ASSFGRYEQY
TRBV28	ASSPRRGYNEKLF
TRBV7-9	ASSLYSRVAEKLF
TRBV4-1	ASSQVKGENTEAF
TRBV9	ASSPFGGKETQY
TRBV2	AAVRQGPYEQY
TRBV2	ASSDGTGDSPLH
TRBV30	AWSVQRDVF
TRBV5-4	ASSPGGFTGELF
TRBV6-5	ASSYSRGSGELF
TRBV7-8	ASSLETSGSSGANVLT
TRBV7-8	ASSPPWRDRGPYEQY
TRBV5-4	ASSLPGTSYEQY
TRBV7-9	ASSPALGANYGYT
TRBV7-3	ASSLRGGTWANVLT
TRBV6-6	ASRGTVQETQY
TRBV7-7	ASSLSLETYEQY
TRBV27	ASSYSSGINNEQF
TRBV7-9	ASSSSLKQGGLNQPQH
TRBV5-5	ASSLGTGYTGELF
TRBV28	ASSERVGWGPLH
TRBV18	ASSPQSNQPQH
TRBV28	ASSLSPASVTQY
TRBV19	ASSPGGPPQPQH
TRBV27	ASSPEDRLYEQY
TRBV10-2	ASNSGVGQPQH
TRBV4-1	ASSQEGGRMYEQY
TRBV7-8	ASSLADGANTGELF
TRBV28	ASSLISDGGGYT
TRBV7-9	ASSPSTEAF
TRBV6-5	ASSSRAHSNQPQH
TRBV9	ASSPSYSNSPLH
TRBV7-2	ASSLVGAGISPQH
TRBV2	ASTADTGYT
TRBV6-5	ASTGQAKTDTQY
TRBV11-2	ASTQGGSSYEQY
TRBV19	ASSRQGNTGELF
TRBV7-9	ASTRIHSSYNEQF
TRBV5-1	ASRQTSYGTDTQY
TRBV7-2	ASSLDRAGANVLT
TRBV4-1	ASSQGYGTSGSLGGELF
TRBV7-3	ASSLQSSYNSPLH
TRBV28	ASSLGQGDQPQH
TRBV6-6	ASSFNNRGPPEAF
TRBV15	ATSIDLSGHYGYT